This T cell receptor beta chain comes out of a study of response to subunit inactivated influenza vaccine. Study-wide points: The authors suggested that few new T cells are recruited per seasonal influenza vaccination.

TCRdb itself ran the RT-PCR reads through MiXCR, one entry per CDR3 protein. The sample lists a few hundred thousand distinct CDR3 sequences; under 8.5% were seen once. Trimming cost V 6 bases and J 1 base; bases outside gene matches: 8. Germline values: CDR1 MNHNS, CDR2 SASEGT. The CDR3 contains 15 residues. In this sample, this clonotype turned up a few times. The antigen is not known. This TCR was recovered from a man aged 45 to 75 who received an inactivated influenza vaccine. The sample here was PBMCs from blood, taken approximately 25 months after vaccination. V and J are TRBV6-1 and TRBJ2-5; 7 bases line up with TRBD2. CDR3 bases: TGTGCCAGCAGCAGCAAGGGGAGGGCCCAAGAGACCCAGTACTTC. This codes for CASSSKGRAQETQYF.